The rows below give T cell receptor beta chains drawn from one sample of a study of shared clonotypes between healthy human individuals. Generated by immunoSEQ multiplex PCR, the TCRdb table keeps only in-frame clones and is missing some. Altogether under 1,900,000 clones are present, approximately 98.5% being singletons, with the ten largest covering approximately 0.4%. Sequenced sample: naive CD4+ T cells sorted from blood. The source of these receptors is a young man in good health. CDR3s include the opening cysteine and the closing phenylalanine or tryptophan. The order of the fields is V gene, J gene, clone size, D gene, CDR3 protein, CDR3 DNA. The D gene is left open where the match is weak. Clone size appears in some rows only: once, few, many, or a class for an expanded clone.

v_gene: TRBV6-5; j_gene: TRBJ1-5; abundance: NA; d_gene: NA; CDR3aa: CASKGGSNQPQHF; CDR3nt: TGTGCCAGCAAGGGGGGGAGCAATCAGCCCCAGCATTTT
v_gene: TRBV28; j_gene: TRBJ2-7; abundance: NA; d_gene: TRBD2; CDR3aa: CASSLNRLASSYEQYF; CDR3nt: TGTGCCAGCAGTTTAAACCGACTAGCGAGCTCCTACGAGCAGTACTTC
v_gene: TRBV9; j_gene: TRBJ1-2; abundance: NA; d_gene: NA; CDR3aa: CASSHQGHALYGYTF; CDR3nt: TGTGCCAGCAGCCATCAGGGACATGCTCTCTATGGCTACACCTTC
v_gene: TRBV15; j_gene: TRBJ2-2; abundance: once; d_gene: TRBD2; CDR3aa: CATSRDGLAAGTGELFF; CDR3nt: TGTGCCACCAGCAGAGATGGGCTAGCGGCGGGGACCGGGGAGCTGTTTTTT
v_gene: TRBV4-3; j_gene: TRBJ2-3; abundance: NA; d_gene: TRBD2; CDR3aa: CASSLGLAGTDTQYF; CDR3nt: TGCGCCAGCAGCCTAGGACTAGCGGGAACAGATACGCAGTATTTT
v_gene: TRBV27; j_gene: TRBJ2-1; abundance: NA; d_gene: TRBD2; CDR3aa: CASSLTLIAGVYNEQFF; CDR3nt: TGTGCCAGCAGTTTAACGCTTATAGCGGGAGTTTACAATGAGCAGTTCTTC
v_gene: TRBV7-2; j_gene: TRBJ2-7; abundance: NA; d_gene: NA; CDR3aa: CASSFKGGGQFYEQYF; CDR3nt: TGTGCCAGCAGCTTTAAAGGGGGGGGCCAATTCTACGAGCAGTACTTC
v_gene: TRBV18; j_gene: TRBJ1-1; abundance: NA; d_gene: NA; CDR3aa: CASSPGPDTEAFF; CDR3nt: TGTGCCAGCTCACCAGGTCCCGACACTGAAGCTTTCTTT
v_gene: TRBV11-2; j_gene: TRBJ2-3; abundance: NA; d_gene: NA; CDR3aa: CASSPYSTDTQYF; CDR3nt: TGTGCCAGCAGCCCCTATAGCACAGATACGCAGTATTTT
v_gene: TRBV15; j_gene: TRBJ1-1; abundance: NA; d_gene: NA; CDR3aa: CATSRTGRTSEAFF; CDR3nt: TGTGCCACCAGCAGAACTGGACGGACCTCTGAAGCTTTCTTT
v_gene: TRBV7-9; j_gene: TRBJ2-7; abundance: NA; d_gene: TRBD1; CDR3aa: CASSPTGGTAYEQYF; CDR3nt: TGTGCCAGCAGCCCAACAGGGGGCACGGCCTACGAGCAGTACTTC
v_gene: TRBV18; j_gene: TRBJ2-7; abundance: few; d_gene: NA; CDR3aa: CASSPQGSAYEQYF; CDR3nt: TGTGCCAGCTCACCTCAGGGTTCGGCTTACGAGCAGTACTTC
v_gene: TRBV19; j_gene: TRBJ1-5; abundance: NA; d_gene: NA; CDR3aa: CARPKTGLVGNQPQHF; CDR3nt: TGTGCCAGACCAAAAACAGGGTTAGTGGGCAATCAGCCCCAGCATTTT
v_gene: TRBV11-3; j_gene: TRBJ1-2; abundance: NA; d_gene: NA; CDR3aa: CASSPNVDGYTF; CDR3nt: TGTGCCAGCAGCCCGAACGTGGATGGCTACACCTTC
v_gene: TRBV7-2; j_gene: TRBJ2-3; abundance: NA; d_gene: NA; CDR3aa: CASSLAPSHLTQYF; CDR3nt: TGTGCCAGCAGCTTAGCGCCCAGTCATTTGACGCAGTATTTT
v_gene: TRBV7-9; j_gene: TRBJ2-7; abundance: NA; d_gene: TRBD1; CDR3aa: CASSSSPGQGYGEQYF; CDR3nt: TGTGCCAGCAGCTCTTCTCCGGGACAGGGCTACGGGGAGCAGTACTTC
v_gene: TRBV11-3; j_gene: TRBJ2-3; abundance: NA; d_gene: NA; CDR3aa: CASSLEGTDTQYF; CDR3nt: TGTGCCAGCAGCCTGGAGGGCACAGATACGCAGTATTTT
v_gene: TRBV29-1; j_gene: TRBJ2-7; abundance: NA; d_gene: NA; CDR3aa: CSVVQNHYEQYF; CDR3nt: TGCAGCGTTGTACAGAACCACTACGAGCAGTACTTC
v_gene: TRBV5-1; j_gene: TRBJ2-7; abundance: NA; d_gene: TRBD1; CDR3aa: CASSRAVTGDIYEQYF; CDR3nt: TGCGCCAGCAGCCGGGCAGTAACAGGGGATATCTACGAGCAGTACTTC
v_gene: TRBV5-1; j_gene: TRBJ2-7; abundance: NA; d_gene: NA; CDR3aa: CASSLGGRQPNYEQYF; CDR3nt: TGCGCCAGCAGCTTGGGCGGTAGACAGCCGAACTACGAGCAGTACTTC
v_gene: TRBV9; j_gene: TRBJ2-1; abundance: NA; d_gene: NA; CDR3aa: CASSRRVARNYNEQFF; CDR3nt: TGTGCCAGCAGCCGTCGGGTCGCTAGGAACTACAATGAGCAGTTCTTC
v_gene: TRBV6-1; j_gene: TRBJ2-1; abundance: NA; d_gene: TRBD2; CDR3aa: CASRARLAPRNEQFF; CDR3nt: TGTGCCAGCAGGGCCCGACTAGCCCCCAGGAATGAGCAGTTCTTC
v_gene: TRBV15; j_gene: TRBJ1-5; abundance: NA; d_gene: NA; CDR3aa: CATSRDSGVQPQHF; CDR3nt: TGTGCCACCAGCAGAGATTCGGGGGTGCAGCCCCAGCATTTT
v_gene: TRBV18; j_gene: TRBJ1-1; abundance: NA; d_gene: TRBD1; CDR3aa: CASSRGTGGDRGTEAFF; CDR3nt: TGTGCCAGCTCGCGTGGGACAGGGGGCGATAGGGGCACTGAAGCTTTCTTT
v_gene: TRBV30; j_gene: TRBJ2-7; abundance: once; d_gene: NA; CDR3aa: CAWSVPRQLSYEQYF; CDR3nt: TGTGCCTGGAGTGTACCCAGACAGCTCTCCTACGAGCAGTACTTC
v_gene: TRBV19; j_gene: TRBJ2-1; abundance: once; d_gene: TRBD2; CDR3aa: CASSFSGTPGNEQFF; CDR3nt: TGTGCCAGTAGTTTTAGCGGGACCCCGGGCAATGAGCAGTTCTTC
v_gene: TRBV4-1; j_gene: TRBJ2-1; abundance: NA; d_gene: TRBD2; CDR3aa: CASSQVGRGRGRAYNEQFF; CDR3nt: TGCGCCAGCAGCCAAGTAGGACGGGGGCGCGGGAGGGCCTACAATGAGCAGTTCTTC
v_gene: TRBV5-5; j_gene: TRBJ1-5; abundance: NA; d_gene: TRBD1; CDR3aa: CASSPEDRGPFTSNQPQHF; CDR3nt: TGTGCCAGCAGCCCAGAGGACAGGGGGCCTTTTACAAGCAATCAGCCCCAGCATTTT
v_gene: TRBV7-6; j_gene: TRBJ1-2; abundance: NA; d_gene: NA; CDR3aa: CASSPRVGYGYTF; CDR3nt: TGTGCCAGCAGCCCCCGGGTTGGGTATGGCTACACCTTC
v_gene: TRBV18; j_gene: TRBJ2-5; abundance: NA; d_gene: NA; CDR3aa: CASSGRLQETQYF; CDR3nt: TGTGCCAGCTCTGGACGACTCCAAGAGACCCAGTACTTC
v_gene: TRBV9; j_gene: TRBJ2-1; abundance: once; d_gene: NA; CDR3aa: CASSVGGTSYNEQFF; CDR3nt: TGTGCCAGCAGCGTAGGGGGGACCTCCTACAATGAGCAGTTCTTC